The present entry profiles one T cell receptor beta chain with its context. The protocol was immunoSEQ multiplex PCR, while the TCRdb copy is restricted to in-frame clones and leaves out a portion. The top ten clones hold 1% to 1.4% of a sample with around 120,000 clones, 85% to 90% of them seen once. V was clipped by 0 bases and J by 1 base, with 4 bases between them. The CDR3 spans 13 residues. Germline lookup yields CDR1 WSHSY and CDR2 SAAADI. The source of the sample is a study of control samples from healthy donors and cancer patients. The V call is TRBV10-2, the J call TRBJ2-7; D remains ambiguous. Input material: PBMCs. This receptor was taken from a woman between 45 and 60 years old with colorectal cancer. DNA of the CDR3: TGCGCCAGCAGTGAGTCGGTGTCCTACGAGCAGTACTTC. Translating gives CASSESVSYEQYF.